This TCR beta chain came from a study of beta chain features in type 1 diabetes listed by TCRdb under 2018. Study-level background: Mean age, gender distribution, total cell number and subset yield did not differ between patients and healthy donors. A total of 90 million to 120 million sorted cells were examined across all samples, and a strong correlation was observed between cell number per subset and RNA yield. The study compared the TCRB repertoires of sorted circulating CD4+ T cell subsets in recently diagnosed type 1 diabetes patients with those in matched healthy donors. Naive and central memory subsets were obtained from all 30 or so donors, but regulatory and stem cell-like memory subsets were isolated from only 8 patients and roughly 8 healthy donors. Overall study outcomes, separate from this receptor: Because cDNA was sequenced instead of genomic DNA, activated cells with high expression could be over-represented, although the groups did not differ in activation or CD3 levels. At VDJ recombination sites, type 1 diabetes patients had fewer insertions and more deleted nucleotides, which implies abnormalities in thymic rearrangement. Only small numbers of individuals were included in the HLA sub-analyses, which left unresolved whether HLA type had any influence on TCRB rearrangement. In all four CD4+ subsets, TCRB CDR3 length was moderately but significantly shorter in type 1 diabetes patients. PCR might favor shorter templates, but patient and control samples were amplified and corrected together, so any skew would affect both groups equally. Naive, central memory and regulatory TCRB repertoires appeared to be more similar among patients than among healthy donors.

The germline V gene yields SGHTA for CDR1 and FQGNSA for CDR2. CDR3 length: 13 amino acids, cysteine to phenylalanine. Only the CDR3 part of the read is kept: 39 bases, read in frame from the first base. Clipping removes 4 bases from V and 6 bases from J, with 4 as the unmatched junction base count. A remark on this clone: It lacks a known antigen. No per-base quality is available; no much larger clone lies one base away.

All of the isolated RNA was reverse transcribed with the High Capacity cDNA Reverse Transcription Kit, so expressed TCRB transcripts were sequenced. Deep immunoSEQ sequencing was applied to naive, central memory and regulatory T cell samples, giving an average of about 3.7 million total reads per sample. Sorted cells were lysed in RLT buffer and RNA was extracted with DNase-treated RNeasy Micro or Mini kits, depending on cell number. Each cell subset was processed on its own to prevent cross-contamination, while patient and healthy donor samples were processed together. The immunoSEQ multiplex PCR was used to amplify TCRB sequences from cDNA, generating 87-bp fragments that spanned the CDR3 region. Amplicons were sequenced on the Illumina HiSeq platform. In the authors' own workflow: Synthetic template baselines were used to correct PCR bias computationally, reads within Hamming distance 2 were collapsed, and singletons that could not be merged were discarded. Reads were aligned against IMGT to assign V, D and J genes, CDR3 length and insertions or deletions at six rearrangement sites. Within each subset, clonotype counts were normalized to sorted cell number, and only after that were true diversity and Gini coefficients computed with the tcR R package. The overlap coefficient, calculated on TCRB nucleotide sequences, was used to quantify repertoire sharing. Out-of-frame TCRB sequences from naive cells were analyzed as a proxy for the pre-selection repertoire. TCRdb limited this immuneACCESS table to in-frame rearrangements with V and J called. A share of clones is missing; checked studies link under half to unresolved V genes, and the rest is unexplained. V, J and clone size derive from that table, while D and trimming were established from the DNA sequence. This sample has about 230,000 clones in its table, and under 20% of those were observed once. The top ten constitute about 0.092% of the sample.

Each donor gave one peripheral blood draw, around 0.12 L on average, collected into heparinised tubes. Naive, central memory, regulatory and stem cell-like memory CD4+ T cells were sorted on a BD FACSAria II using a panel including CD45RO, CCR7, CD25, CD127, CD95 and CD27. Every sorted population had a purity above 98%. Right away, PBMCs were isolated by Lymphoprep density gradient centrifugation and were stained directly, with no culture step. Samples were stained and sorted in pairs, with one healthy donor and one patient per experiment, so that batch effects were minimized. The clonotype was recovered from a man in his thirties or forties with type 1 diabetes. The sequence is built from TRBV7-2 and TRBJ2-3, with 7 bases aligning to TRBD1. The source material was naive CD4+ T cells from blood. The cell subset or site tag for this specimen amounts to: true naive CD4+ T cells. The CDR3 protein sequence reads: CASSSQQGDTQYF. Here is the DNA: TGTGCCAGCAGCTCACAACAGGGGGATACGCAGTATTTT.